These T cell receptor beta chains were read from a single sample in a study of response to subunit inactivated influenza vaccine. TCRdb called the RT-PCR reads again in MiXCR, with one record for every CDR3 protein. The data hold hundreds of thousands of distinct CDR3 sequences, with approximately 15% observed a single time. The sequencing here drew on CD4+ T cells sorted from PBMCs, taken less than 25 months after vaccination. The receptor source for this set is a man aged 45 to 75 who received an inactivated influenza vaccine. Both conserved end residues are part of each CDR3. The D gene is left open where the match is weak. Clone size is shown for a subset of rows, as once, few, many or a class of expanded clone.

clone_size: few; j_call: TRBJ1-3; v_call: TRBV15; d_call: .; cdr3_aa: CATSKAGISGNTIYF; cdr3_nt: TGTGCCACCAGCAAAGCCGGGATCTCTGGAAACACCATATATTTT
clone_size: .; j_call: TRBJ2-7; v_call: TRBV7-9; d_call: .; cdr3_aa: CASSFGRPSSYEQYF; cdr3_nt: TGTGCCAGCAGCTTTGGACGGCCATCCTCCTACGAGCAGTACTTC
clone_size: .; j_call: TRBJ2-6; v_call: TRBV12-3/TRBV12-4; d_call: .; cdr3_aa: CASSDTNGANVLTF; cdr3_nt: TGTGCCAGCAGTGATACGAACGGGGCCAACGTCCTGACTTTC
clone_size: few; j_call: TRBJ2-3; v_call: TRBV12-3/TRBV12-4; d_call: .; cdr3_aa: CASSPGLPTDTQYF; cdr3_nt: TGTGCCAGCAGCCCGGGACTTCCCACAGATACGCAGTATTTT
clone_size: .; j_call: TRBJ1-4; v_call: TRBV20-1; d_call: .; cdr3_aa: CSARQGTANEKLFF; cdr3_nt: TGCAGTGCTAGACAGGGGACGGCTAATGAAAAACTGTTTTTT
clone_size: few; j_call: TRBJ1-2; v_call: TRBV10-3; d_call: .; cdr3_aa: CAISDYRDGYTF; cdr3_nt: TGTGCCATCAGTGATTACAGGGATGGCTACACCTTC
clone_size: few; j_call: TRBJ2-3; v_call: TRBV9; d_call: TRBD2; cdr3_aa: CASSSGTSEFTDTQYF; cdr3_nt: TGTGCCAGCAGCTCCGGGACTAGCGAGTTCACAGATACGCAGTATTTT
clone_size: .; j_call: TRBJ2-1; v_call: TRBV12-3/TRBV12-4; d_call: .; cdr3_aa: CASRRGGGKYNEQFF; cdr3_nt: TGTGCCAGCAGACGTGGTGGGGGAAAATACAATGAGCAGTTCTTC
clone_size: few; j_call: TRBJ2-1; v_call: TRBV30; d_call: .; cdr3_aa: CAWSAGHNEQFF; cdr3_nt: TGTGCCTGGAGTGCCGGGCACAATGAGCAGTTCTTC
clone_size: few; j_call: TRBJ2-5; v_call: TRBV5-1; d_call: .; cdr3_aa: CASSIRVSGSETQYF; cdr3_nt: TGCGCCAGCAGCATTAGGGTTAGCGGTTCGGAGACCCAGTACTTC
clone_size: few; j_call: TRBJ2-3; v_call: TRBV29-1; d_call: TRBD1; cdr3_aa: CSVSRGSSDTQYF; cdr3_nt: TGCAGCGTGAGCAGGGGGAGCTCAGATACGCAGTATTTT
clone_size: many; j_call: TRBJ2-3; v_call: TRBV12-3/TRBV12-4; d_call: .; cdr3_aa: CASRKTDTQYF; cdr3_nt: TGTGCCAGCAGGAAAACAGATACGCAGTATTTT
clone_size: many; j_call: TRBJ2-1; v_call: TRBV9; d_call: .; cdr3_aa: CASSVFPYNEQFF; cdr3_nt: TGTGCCAGCAGCGTTTTCCCCTACAATGAGCAGTTCTTC
clone_size: many; j_call: TRBJ2-1; v_call: TRBV7-2; d_call: .; cdr3_aa: CASSFFDPYQTNNEQFF; cdr3_nt: TGTGCCAGCAGCTTTTTCGATCCATACCAAACTAATAATGAGCAGTTCTTC
clone_size: .; j_call: TRBJ2-4; v_call: TRBV4-3; d_call: .; cdr3_aa: CASSLDSKAKNIQYF; cdr3_nt: TGCGCCAGCAGCCTAGATAGTAAAGCCAAAAACATTCAGTACTTC
clone_size: few; j_call: TRBJ2-7; v_call: TRBV20-1; d_call: .; cdr3_aa: CSARLRTGYEQYF; cdr3_nt: TGCAGTGCTAGGTTGAGGACCGGCTACGAGCAGTACTTC
clone_size: few; j_call: TRBJ1-5; v_call: TRBV12-3/TRBV12-4; d_call: .; cdr3_aa: CASSPRGVIGQPQHF; cdr3_nt: TGTGCCAGCAGTCCCCGGGGGGTCATTGGTCAGCCCCAGCATTTT
clone_size: .; j_call: TRBJ2-7; v_call: TRBV5-1; d_call: .; cdr3_aa: CASNLRSVGSYEQYF; cdr3_nt: TGCGCCAGCAACTTGCGGTCAGTTGGATCCTACGAGCAGTACTTC
clone_size: .; j_call: TRBJ2-5; v_call: TRBV4-3; d_call: .; cdr3_aa: CASSQDASPRGETQYF; cdr3_nt: TGCGCCAGCAGCCAAGACGCCAGCCCCAGGGGAGAGACCCAGTACTTC
clone_size: many; j_call: TRBJ2-7; v_call: TRBV18; d_call: TRBD2; cdr3_aa: CASSGTSGSYEQYF; cdr3_nt: TGTGCCAGCAGCGGGACTAGCGGGAGCTACGAGCAGTACTTC
clone_size: few; j_call: TRBJ2-1; v_call: TRBV20-1; d_call: .; cdr3_aa: CSARDEPLAQFF; cdr3_nt: TGCAGTGCTAGAGACGAACCCTTGGCGCAGTTCTTC
clone_size: few; j_call: TRBJ2-1; v_call: TRBV5-5; d_call: .; cdr3_aa: CASSLFTGSSYNEQFF; cdr3_nt: TGTGCCAGCAGCTTGTTTACAGGGAGCTCCTACAATGAGCAGTTCTTC
clone_size: few; j_call: TRBJ2-2; v_call: TRBV20-1; d_call: TRBD1; cdr3_aa: CSARDPRQGAGTGELFF; cdr3_nt: TGCAGTGCTAGAGATCCCAGACAGGGGGCAGGCACCGGGGAGCTGTTTTTT
clone_size: .; j_call: TRBJ2-3; v_call: TRBV20-1; d_call: .; cdr3_aa: CSARPQRISDTQYF; cdr3_nt: TGCAGTGCTAGACCCCAAAGGATATCAGATACGCAGTATTTT
clone_size: .; j_call: TRBJ1-6; v_call: TRBV5-1; d_call: TRBD1; cdr3_aa: CASSLDGTGNNSPLHF; cdr3_nt: TGCGCCAGCAGCTTGGACGGGACAGGGAATAATTCACCCCTCCACTTT
clone_size: few; j_call: TRBJ2-7; v_call: TRBV28; d_call: .; cdr3_aa: CASSPKGRGSYEQYF; cdr3_nt: TGTGCCAGCAGTCCCAAGGGTAGAGGCTCCTACGAGCAGTACTTC
clone_size: few; j_call: TRBJ2-4; v_call: TRBV28; d_call: .; cdr3_aa: CASSWGANRGKNIQYF; cdr3_nt: TGTGCCAGCAGTTGGGGGGCAAATCGGGGCAAAAACATTCAGTACTTC
clone_size: .; j_call: TRBJ2-1; v_call: TRBV21-1; d_call: .; cdr3_aa: CASSSEPTGGVYNEQFF; cdr3_nt: TGTGCCAGCAGCAGCGAACCGACAGGCGGAGTTTACAATGAGCAGTTCTTC
clone_size: .; j_call: TRBJ1-2; v_call: TRBV12-3/TRBV12-4; d_call: TRBD1; cdr3_aa: CASSSRGRLYGYTF; cdr3_nt: TGTGCCAGCAGTTCCAGGGGGCGCCTTTATGGCTACACCTTC
clone_size: many; j_call: TRBJ2-3; v_call: TRBV18; d_call: .; cdr3_aa: CASSPPSVADTQYF; cdr3_nt: TGTGCCAGCTCACCACCCTCAGTAGCAGATACGCAGTATTTT
clone_size: .; j_call: TRBJ2-1; v_call: TRBV14; d_call: .; cdr3_aa: CASSQGTAEQFF; cdr3_nt: TGTGCCAGCAGCCAGGGGACGGCCGAGCAGTTCTTC
clone_size: .; j_call: TRBJ1-2; v_call: TRBV7-2; d_call: .; cdr3_aa: CASSPPSRGYTF; cdr3_nt: TGTGCCAGCAGCCCCCCCAGTCGGGGCTACACCTTC
clone_size: few; j_call: TRBJ2-6; v_call: TRBV5-1; d_call: TRBD1; cdr3_aa: CASSLETGDSGANVLTF; cdr3_nt: TGCGCCAGCAGCTTGGAGACAGGGGACTCTGGGGCCAACGTCCTGACTTTC
clone_size: .; j_call: TRBJ2-1; v_call: TRBV7-9; d_call: TRBD2; cdr3_aa: CASSLEGLAGNEQFF; cdr3_nt: TGTGCCAGCAGCTTAGAGGGACTAGCGGGGAATGAGCAGTTCTTC
clone_size: few; j_call: TRBJ2-5; v_call: TRBV3-1; d_call: TRBD2; cdr3_aa: CASSPSGPGLAGGETQYF; cdr3_nt: TGTGCCAGCAGCCCTTCAGGCCCGGGACTAGCGGGCGGAGAGACCCAGTACTTC
clone_size: many; j_call: TRBJ2-2; v_call: TRBV12-3/TRBV12-4; d_call: TRBD2; cdr3_aa: CASSFLAGAGELFF; cdr3_nt: TGTGCCAGCAGTTTCCTAGCGGGAGCCGGGGAGCTGTTTTTT
clone_size: .; j_call: TRBJ2-1; v_call: TRBV6-2/TRBV6-3; d_call: TRBD2; cdr3_aa: CASRPLAGTYNEQFF; cdr3_nt: TGTGCCAGCAGGCCTCTAGCGGGGACCTACAATGAGCAGTTCTTC
clone_size: many; j_call: TRBJ1-1; v_call: TRBV19; d_call: TRBD1; cdr3_aa: CASTKDRVNTEAFF; cdr3_nt: TGTGCCAGCACTAAGGACAGGGTTAACACTGAAGCTTTCTTT
clone_size: .; j_call: TRBJ1-2; v_call: TRBV20-1; d_call: TRBD1; cdr3_aa: CSAIGQGGTYGYTF; cdr3_nt: TGCAGTGCTATAGGACAGGGAGGGACCTATGGCTACACCTTC
clone_size: .; j_call: TRBJ2-1; v_call: TRBV6-2/TRBV6-3; d_call: .; cdr3_aa: CASSGARTDNEQFF; cdr3_nt: TGTGCCAGCAGCGGAGCGAGAACAGACAATGAGCAGTTCTTC
clone_size: few; j_call: TRBJ2-7; v_call: TRBV10-3; d_call: .; cdr3_aa: CAIGGSYEQYF; cdr3_nt: TGTGCCATCGGAGGCTCCTACGAGCAGTACTTC
clone_size: few; j_call: TRBJ2-7; v_call: TRBV10-3; d_call: TRBD2; cdr3_aa: CAISDPGRRSYEQYF; cdr3_nt: TGTGCCATCAGTGACCCCGGGAGGCGGTCCTACGAGCAGTACTTC
clone_size: .; j_call: TRBJ2-7; v_call: TRBV10-2; d_call: .; cdr3_aa: CASSDHFSQRTSYEQYF; cdr3_nt: TGCGCCAGCAGTGACCACTTCTCTCAGCGTACCTCCTACGAGCAGTACTTC
clone_size: .; j_call: TRBJ1-2; v_call: TRBV29-1; d_call: .; cdr3_aa: CSVVAWDYGYTF; cdr3_nt: TGCAGCGTTGTAGCATGGGACTATGGCTACACCTTC
clone_size: few; j_call: TRBJ1-5; v_call: TRBV20-1; d_call: .; cdr3_aa: CSAPKDSLGSNQPQHF; cdr3_nt: TGCAGTGCCCCTAAAGACTCCCTCGGCAGCAATCAGCCCCAGCATTTT